The 31 T cell receptor beta chains below all came from one sample that was sequenced in a study of blood T cell repertoires in COVID-19. The assay was immunoSEQ multiplex PCR, and TCRdb's table has in-frame clones only and misses some. The sample includes around 150,000 clones, over 75% seen only once; the top ten take 6.5% to 8.5%. Source material: PBMCs or T cells enriched from blood (not recorded which). All receptors come from a woman in her 50s who had recovered from COVID-19.

The rearrangement links TRBV4-3 to TRBJ1-2, with 9 positions matching TRBD1. Trimming at V came to 0 bases and at J to 5 bases, leaving 4 bases not matched to a gene. The CDR3 totals 15 residues. Germline V lookup: CDR1 LGHNA, CDR2 YSLEER. The CDR3 DNA is TGCGCCAGCAGCCAAGATTTGGGGACAGGGTATGGCTACACCTTC. Translating it yields CASSQDLGTGYGYTF.

The chain combines TRBV7-7 with TRBJ2-1; D is perhaps TRBD2 (5 bases). V lost 1 base and J 3 bases, leaving 10 bases between the germline ends. The CDR3 sequence is 15 residues long. The germline CDR1 and CDR2 sequences are SSHAT and FNYEAQ (reference sequence). DNA of the CDR3: TGTGCCAGCAGCTTAGAGGCCCGGGACTACAATGAGCAGTTCTTC. Translation gives CASSLEARDYNEQFF.

The chain recombines TRBV5-7 with TRBJ1-2; possibly TRBD1 for D (6 bases). TRBV5-7 is classed as an ORF, of uncertain function. V was pared by 2 bases and J by 3 bases, with 20 bases between. This CDR3 has 17 residues. CDR3 in amino acids: CASSFLCVGGEDYGYTF. As DNA, the CDR3 is TGTGCCAGCAGCTTTTTGTGCGTAGGGGGGGAGGACTATGGCTACACCTTC.

The chain is built from TRBV18 and TRBJ2-3, with D tentatively TRBD1 (5 bases). The CDR3 contains 15 residues. Germline V CDR1 and CDR2: KGHSH, LQKENI. V shed 2 bases and J shed 6 bases, with 15 bases lying between them. The CDR3 sequence is CASSPRGLGEDTQYF. The DNA of the CDR3 is TGTGCCAGCTCACCAAGGGGCCTTGGAGAGGATACGCAGTATTTT.

The CDR3 region is CASAILAGHTEAFF. The CDR3 nucleotides are TGTGCTAGTGCCATCCTCGCGGGGCATACTGAAGCTTTCTTT. The chain employs TRBV12-5 and TRBJ1-1, with D perhaps TRBD1 (5 bases). The CDR3 loop spans 14 amino acids. CDR1 is LGHNT, CDR2 FRNRAP, per germline. V was cut by 7 bases and J by 5 bases, with 17 bases left in between.

The genes are TRBV9 and TRBJ2-1, with 7 nucleotides matching TRBD1. The junction had 6 bases not matched to a gene; V was cut back by 4 bases and J by 2 bases. The V gene's germline CDR1 is SGDLS and CDR2 YYNGEE. The CDR3 loop spans 15 amino acids. The CDR3 region is CASSPSGTAYNEQFF. Here the CDR3 DNA reads TGTGCCAGCAGCCCCTCGGGGACAGCCTACAATGAGCAGTTCTTC.

This chain links TRBV24-1 with TRBJ1-5; D remains unclear. Trimming pared 3 bases from V and 6 bases from J, leaving 14 bases between. CDR3 size: 15 residues. Germline V gene lookup returns CDR1 KGHDR and CDR2 SFDVKD. The DNA of the CDR3 is TGTGCCACCAGTGATACTGGGAAGCGGGGTCAGCCCCAGCATTTT. Amino acids: CATSDTGKRGQPQHF.

In nucleotides, the CDR3 is TGTGCCAGCAGCGTAGACTCCGCCTACGAGCAGTACTTC. Protein sequence: CASSVDSAYEQYF. This chain links TRBV7-6 with TRBJ2-7; D call uncertain. The CDR3 spans 13 residues. Germline CDR1 is SGHVS and CDR2 is FNYEAQ. V was shortened by 5 bases and J by 2 bases, with 10 bases between the two germline ends.

The chain employs TRBV15 and TRBJ1-5; no clear D. Germline V gene sequence: CDR1 LNHNV, CDR2 YYDKDF (reference sequence). Trimming shortened V by 1 base and J by 2 bases, and 9 bases separated the two germline ends. The CDR3 has 15 residues. The DNA of the CDR3 is TGTGCCACCAGCAGAGGGACTTTGGGCAATCAGCCCCAGCATTTT. The encoded protein is CATSRGTLGNQPQHF.

The chain uses TRBV4-2 and TRBJ1-1; 8 nucleotides line up with TRBD1. The germline V gene encodes CDR1 LGHNA and CDR2 YNFKEQ. The CDR3 spans 15 residues. Unmatched junction bases numbered 6, after V lost 1 base and J lost 5 bases. CDR3 DNA sequence: TGTGCCAGCAGCCAAGGGACAGGGAGGAGGACTGAAGCTTTCTTT. This sequence encodes CASSQGTGRRTEAFF.

This chain connects TRBV5-5 to TRBJ2-7; no definite D call. The CDR3 extends over 12 amino acids. Germline lookup yields CDR1 SGHKS and CDR2 YYEKEE (reference sequence). V was clipped by 0 bases and J by 3 bases, with 4 bases between them. In DNA form, the CDR3 reads TGTGCCAGCAGCTTGGACGGCTACGAGCAGTACTTC. This gives the protein CASSLDGYEQYF.

The chain couples TRBV9 to TRBJ2-5; TRBD2 might be the D (6 bases). Trimming removed 0 bases at V and 5 bases at J, with 14 bases between. This CDR3 is 15 amino acids long. Germline-derived CDR1 and CDR2 are SGDLS and YYNGEE. As DNA, the CDR3 is TGTGCCAGCAGCGTAGAGGCGGGGCCGGGGGAGACCCAGTACTTC. It codes for CASSVEAGPGETQYF.

CDR3 coding DNA: TGCGCCAGCAGCTTACGGACAGGGAGCACCGGGGAGCTGTTTTTT. Its translation: CASSLRTGSTGELFF. The chain has TRBV5-1 and TRBJ2-2; 8 bases match TRBD1. The CDR3 is 15 amino acids. V shed 2 bases, J shed 4 bases, and the junction held 4 bases outside the gene matches. The germline CDR1 and CDR2 sequences are SGHRS and YFSETQ.

V is TRBV4-1 and J is TRBJ1-6; 8 nucleotides agree with TRBD1. V shed 4 bases, J shed 10 bases, and the junction held 21 bases outside the gene matches. The length of the CDR3 is 19 residues. Germline CDR1 reads MGHRA; CDR2 reads YSYEKL. This CDR3 is CASSPQGGQEALVKSPLHF. The DNA for the CDR3 is TGCGCCAGCAGCCCTCAGGGGGGACAGGAGGCACTGGTGAAATCACCCCTCCACTTT.

This chain uses TRBV7-2 with TRBJ1-1, with D unclear. Germline CDR1 SGHTA, CDR2 FQGNSA. Trimming removed 10 bases from V and 11 bases from J, with 14 bases in between. This CDR3 has 10 residues. The CDR3 region is CATRGWRAFF. In DNA form, the CDR3 reads TGTGCCACCCGAGGCTGGCGGGCTTTCTTT.

This clone was picked up a small number of times. The chain uses TRBV30 and TRBJ1-4, with D perhaps TRBD1 (6 bases). CDR3 length: 13 amino acids. The V and J ends lost 3 bases and 17 bases respectively, with 22 bases between them. Per the germline V gene, CDR1 is GTSNPN and CDR2 is SVGIG (reference sequence). The CDR3: CAWRTGMAARSFF. The DNA of the CDR3 is TGTGCCTGGAGGACAGGAATGGCAGCCCGGAGCTTTTTT.

The chain employs TRBV19 and TRBJ2-3, with a possible D match to TRBD2 (5 bases). Deletions cut 5 bases from V and 0 bases from J, with 15 bases between. In germline, CDR1 is LNHDA, CDR2 SQIVND (reference sequence). This CDR3 contains 16 residues. CDR3 loop: CASSAAYRGSTDTQYF. CDR3 coding DNA: TGTGCCAGTAGTGCCGCCTACCGGGGTAGCACAGATACGCAGTATTTT.

The chain is built from TRBV7-2 and TRBJ2-4; 8 positions match TRBD1. Germline V gene lookup returns CDR1 SGHTA and CDR2 FQGNSA. V shed 1 base and J 2 bases; nucleotides not matched to a gene: 4. The CDR3 spans 16 residues. CDR3 residues: CASSLGDRRTKNIQYF. The CDR3 nucleotides read TGTGCCAGCAGCTTAGGGGACAGGAGAACCAAAAACATTCAGTACTTC.

The chain recombines TRBV6-2 or TRBV6-3 with TRBJ2-4, with D possibly matching TRBD1 (6 bases). The germline CDR1 and CDR2 sequences are MNHEY and SVGEGT. The CDR3 totals 18 residues. V lost 1 base, J lost 6 bases, and 22 bases lay in between. The CDR3 loop reads CASSYFKLPTGRGNIQYF. The DNA for the CDR3 is TGTGCCAGCAGTTACTTCAAGCTACCCACAGGGAGAGGAAACATTCAGTACTTC.

This chain joins TRBV7-2 and TRBJ2-3; tentatively, D is TRBD1 (5 bases). Trimming removed 1 base from V and 0 bases from J, with 8 bases in between. Germline CDR1 and CDR2: SGHTA and FQGNSA. The CDR3 has 15 amino acids. The CDR3 region is CASSLDRGSTDTQYF. CDR3 nucleotides: TGTGCCAGCAGCTTAGATAGGGGTAGCACAGATACGCAGTATTTT.

The chain carries TRBV5-1 and TRBJ2-2, with TRBD1 matching 7 bases. The CDR3 is 15 amino acids. The J segment lost 4 bases and the V segment lost 4 bases, leaving 7 bases of the junction unmatched. Germline V CDR1 and CDR2: SGHRS, YFSETQ. Here the CDR3 reads CASSAGTVSTGELFF. The CDR3 bases are TGCGCCAGCAGCGCAGGGACAGTCTCCACCGGGGAGCTGTTTTTT.

As for this clone: One end of the junction varies from germline; a read error may be responsible. The chain combines TRBV4-1 with TRBJ1-1, with D possibly TRBD1 on 5 matching bases. Germline V gene sequence: CDR1 MGHRA, CDR2 YSYEKL. This CDR3 is 16 amino acids long. CDR3 DNA: TGCGCCCGCAGCCGGGGGGTGGTAGGGGAGAACACTGAAGCTTTCTTT. This sequence encodes CARSRGVVGENTEAFF.

Here the CDR3 DNA reads TGCGCCAGCAGCTTGGTAGGCGGGGGGGCTCAAGAGACCCAGTACTTC. The encoded protein is CASSLVGGGAQETQYF. The chain is built from TRBV5-1 and TRBJ2-5, with 9 positions matching TRBD2. V shed 0 bases and J 2 bases; nucleotides not matched to a gene: 5. Germline lookup yields CDR1 SGHRS and CDR2 YFSETQ. The CDR3 consists of 16 residues. Filled out from reference TRBV5-1 and TRBJ2-5, the complete variable domain reads KAGVTQTPRYLIKTRGQQVTLSCSPISGHRSVSWYQQTPGQGLQFLFEYFSETQRNKGNFPGRFSGRQFSNSRSEMNVSTLELGDSALYLCASSLVGGGAQETQYFGPGTRLLVL.

V usage is TRBV27 and J usage is TRBJ1-5, with D uncertain. Per germline, CDR1 MNHEY and CDR2 SMNVEV (reference sequence). V dropped 3 bases and J dropped 5 bases, with 5 bases sitting between them. The length of the CDR3 is 12 residues. CDR3 DNA sequence: TGTGCCAGCAGTTTCCCCGATCAGCCCCAGCATTTT. It translates to CASSFPDQPQHF.

The V and J genes are TRBV9 and TRBJ2-1, with D perhaps matching TRBD2 (7 bases). The CDR3 is 15 amino acids. Trimming cost V 0 bases and J 7 bases, with 14 bases left between them. Germline assignment: CDR1 SGDLS and CDR2 YYNGEE. CDR3 sequence: CASSVVVGGGNEQFF. CDR3 bases: TGTGCCAGCAGCGTAGTAGTAGGGGGAGGGAATGAGCAGTTCTTC. Looking up the rest from reference TRBV9 and TRBJ2-1 gives the full variable domain: DSGVTQTPKHLITATGQRVTLRCSPRSGDLSVYWYQQSLDQGLQFLIQYYNGEERAKGNILERFSAQQFPDLHSELNLSSLELGDSALYFCASSVVVGGGNEQFFGPGTRLTVL.

CDR3 sequence: CAWSYPNTEAFF. The DNA for the CDR3 is TGTGCCTGGAGCTACCCGAACACTGAAGCTTTCTTT. The rearrangement joins TRBV30 to TRBJ1-1; no clear D gene. CDR1 and CDR2 from the germline V gene are GTSNPN and SVGIG (reference sequence). Trimming stripped 3 bases from V and 1 base from J, with 6 bases between. This CDR3 is 12 amino acids long.

This sequence joins TRBV4-2 and TRBJ1-6, with a possible D match to TRBD1 (5 bases). The V gene lost 2 bases and the J gene lost 5 bases, with 7 bases spanning the gap. Germline CDR1 reads LGHNA; CDR2 reads YNFKEQ. The CDR3 is 14 residues long. The CDR3 sequence is CASSQLTDNSPLHF. The CDR3 bases are TGTGCCAGCAGCCAACTGACAGATAATTCACCCCTCCACTTT.

J is TRBJ2-2 and V is TRBV7-3, with 8 positions matching TRBD2. V trimming: 1 base; J trimming: 6 bases; junction bases outside the gene matches: 7. The germline gives CDR1 SGHTA, CDR2 FQGTGA. The CDR3 consists of 16 residues. The CDR3 DNA follows: TGTGCCAGCAGCTTAAGCGGGGCTAGCGGGCCCGGGGAGCTGTTTTTT. It specifies CASSLSGASGPGELFF. The whole variable domain, filled in from reference TRBV7-3 and TRBJ2-2, reads GAGVSQTPSNKVTEKGKYVELRCDPISGHTALYWYRQSLGQGPEFLIYFQGTGAADDSGLPNDRFFAVRPEGSVSTLKIQRTERGDSAVYLCASSLSGASGPGELFFGEGSRLTVL.

The chain joins TRBV6-1 to TRBJ1-3; maybe TRBD1 (5 bases). Trimming pared 3 bases from V and 2 bases from J, leaving 11 bases between. The CDR3 consists of 15 residues. Germline lookup yields CDR1 MNHNS and CDR2 SASEGT. This CDR3 is CASSDLVGAGNTIYF. CDR3 bases: TGTGCCAGCAGTGACCTCGTAGGGGCTGGAAACACCATATATTTT.

This chain links TRBV19 with TRBJ2-1; 10 bases agree with TRBD2. This CDR3 spans 20 amino acids. Germline CDR1 is LNHDA and CDR2 is SQIVND (reference sequence). V lost 6 bases and J lost 7; bases outside the gene matches: 24. CDR3 loop: CASSQPRQGRSGGAVNEQFF. Here the CDR3 DNA reads TGTGCCAGTAGCCAACCCAGACAGGGAAGGAGCGGGGGGGCCGTGAATGAGCAGTTCTTC.

The J gene is TRBJ2-5, the V gene TRBV19; 9 bases are a match to TRBD1. V lost 7 bases, J lost 5 bases, and 14 bases stayed unmatched. Germline loops: CDR1 LNHDA, CDR2 SQIVND (reference sequence). The CDR3 is 16 residues long. CDR3 region: CASTSKGTGGAETQYF. CDR3 nucleotide sequence: TGTGCCAGTACTTCGAAGGGCACAGGGGGCGCGGAGACCCAGTACTTC.